These T cell receptor beta chains were read from a single sample in a study of T cells after posttransplantation cyclophosphamide. Measured with immunoSEQ multiplex PCR; TCRdb has only the in-frame clones, and not every one. Singletons are absent from the sample, which has over 4,500 clones. Material: PBMCs, obtained 350 to 400 days after allogeneic stem cell transplant with posttransplant cyclophosphamide. The receptors were sampled from a male patient between 60 and 69 years old who received an allogeneic stem cell transplant from a related donor, was CMV-positive, and had acute GVHD only. The graft donor may account for some of the T cells. CDR3s include the opening cysteine and the closing phenylalanine or tryptophan. The D gene is left open where the match is weak. The size field reads once, few, many or a size class.

J gene,D gene,CDR3 length,V gene,clone size,CDR3 protein,CDR3 DNA
TRBJ1-1,.,13,TRBV25-1,many,CASSEQAQSEAFF,TGTGCCAGCAGTGAGCAGGCGCAGTCTGAAGCTTTCTTT
TRBJ1-1,.,14,TRBV7-9,many,CASSLGGGNTEAFF,TGTGCCAGCAGCTTAGGGGGGGGTAACACTGAAGCTTTCTTT
TRBJ2-1,TRBD2,14,TRBV27,many,CASGRTSGFNEQFF,TGTGCCAGTGGCCGGACTAGCGGATTTAATGAGCAGTTCTTC
TRBJ2-5,TRBD1,15,TRBV9,many,CASSVRDREVETQYF,TGTGCCAGCAGCGTACGGGACAGGGAAGTGGAGACCCAGTACTTC
TRBJ2-5,.,14,TRBV7-3,many,CASSLRAGKETQYF,TGTGCCAGCAGCTTAAGAGCAGGGAAAGAGACCCAGTACTTC
TRBJ1-2,.,15,TRBV11-2,many,CASSLPSAGSYGYTF,TGTGCCAGCAGCTTGCCCTCCGCAGGAAGCTATGGCTACACCTTC
TRBJ2-5,TRBD1,14,TRBV5-1,few,CASSLEGQGFEQYF,TGCGCCAGCAGCTTGGAGGGACAGGGTTTTGAGCAGTACTTC
TRBJ2-3,TRBD1,15,TRBV4-2,many,CASSQEGQGAGTQYF,TGTGCCAGCAGCCAAGAGGGACAGGGGGCAGGTACGCAGTATTTT
TRBJ1-2,.,16,TRBV19,many,CASRPSRLIGNYGYTF,TGTGCCAGTAGACCCTCCAGGTTAATTGGGAACTATGGCTACACCTTC
TRBJ2-7,TRBD2,15,TRBV4-3,medium-sized,CASSQVGTILYEQYF,TGCGCCAGCAGCCAAGTGGGGACTATTCTCTACGAGCAGTACTTC
TRBJ2-7,TRBD2,14,TRBV28,many,CASSLTGTNYEQYF,TGTGCCAGCAGTCTAACCGGGACTAACTACGAGCAGTACTTC
TRBJ2-7,TRBD2,15,TRBV5-4,many,CASSPQRGDSYEQYF,TGTGCCAGCAGCCCCCAGCGGGGGGACTCCTACGAGCAGTACTTC
TRBJ2-3,.,13,TRBV18,many,CASSPSSTDTQYF,TGTGCCAGCTCACCCTCTAGCACAGATACGCAGTATTTT
TRBJ1-2,.,14,TRBV5-6,many,CASSVRRQVYGYTF,TGTGCCAGCAGCGTTAGAAGACAGGTATATGGCTACACCTTC
TRBJ2-2,.,15,TRBV14,many,CASSQAGADTGELFF,TGTGCCAGCAGCCAAGCTGGAGCAGACACCGGGGAGCTGTTTTTT
TRBJ2-7,TRBD1,15,TRBV7-3,many,CASSLTGTGTREQYF,TGTGCCAGCAGCTTAACTGGGACAGGGACGAGAGAGCAGTACTTC
TRBJ2-1,.,14,TRBV11-2,many,CASSFTGRDNEQFF,TGTGCCAGCAGCTTTACGGGTCGCGACAATGAGCAGTTCTTC
TRBJ2-1,TRBD2,18,TRBV7-3,many,CASSLNGGPRLATVEQFF,TGTGCCAGCAGCTTAAACGGGGGGCCGAGACTAGCGACAGTTGAGCAGTTCTTC
TRBJ1-2,TRBD1,13,TRBV19,many,CASSGQGEFGYTF,TGTGCCAGTAGTGGACAGGGGGAGTTCGGCTACACCTTC
TRBJ2-1,.,11,TRBV18,many,CASSPTVEQFF,TGTGCCAGCTCACCAACGGTTGAGCAGTTCTTC
TRBJ1-1,TRBD1,16,TRBV11-1,many,CASSRGTGFPNTEAFF,TGTGCCAGCAGCCGAGGGACAGGGTTCCCGAACACTGAAGCTTTCTTT
TRBJ1-5,TRBD1,14,TRBV7-6,many,CASSLEQGNQPQHF,TGTGCCAGCAGCTTAGAACAGGGGAATCAGCCCCAGCATTTT
TRBJ1-6,.,16,TRBV6-5,many,CASSYGTRGPTSPLHF,TGTGCCAGCAGTTACGGGACCAGGGGCCCCACTTCACCCCTCCACTTT
TRBJ1-1,.,15,TRBV25-1,few,CASSEEGGGFTEAFF,TGTGCCAGCAGTGAAGAGGGGGGGGGTTTCACTGAAGCTTTCTTT
TRBJ2-7,TRBD1,14,TRBV19,many,CASSRTDRGYEQYF,TGTGCCAGTAGTAGGACGGACAGGGGCTACGAGCAGTACTTC
TRBJ2-2,TRBD2,15,TRBV18,many,CASSPGTRSTGELFF,TGTGCCAGCTCGCCCGGGACTAGATCCACCGGGGAGCTGTTTTTT
TRBJ2-2,TRBD1,15,TRBV5-1,many,CASSSGQGGPGELFF,TGCGCCAGCAGCTCGGGACAGGGGGGACCCGGGGAGCTGTTTTTT
TRBJ2-1,.,17,TRBV21-1,many,CASSKGVRLAGGNEQFF,TGTGCCAGCAGTAAAGGAGTCCGGCTAGCGGGAGGCAATGAGCAGTTCTTC
TRBJ2-7,.,11,TRBV2,many,CASMEALEQYF,TGTGCCAGCATGGAGGCTCTCGAGCAGTACTTC
TRBJ1-3,.,14,TRBV11-2,medium-sized,CASQRRTSGNTIYF,TGTGCCAGCCAAAGACGGACATCAGGAAACACCATATATTTT
TRBJ1-1,.,13,TRBV6-6,medium-sized,CASRQGLFTEAFF,TGTGCCAGCAGACAGGGTTTATTCACTGAAGCTTTCTTT
TRBJ1-5,.,16,TRBV19,many,CASRAMGRESNQPQHF,TGTGCCAGTAGGGCGATGGGGAGGGAGAGCAATCAGCCCCAGCATTTT
TRBJ2-3,TRBD2,14,TRBV6-1,many,CASRQLAITDTQYF,TGTGCCAGCAGACAACTAGCGATCACAGATACGCAGTATTTT
TRBJ2-7,TRBD2,14,TRBV19,medium-sized,CASSPTSGRTEQYF,TGTGCCAGTAGTCCGACTAGCGGGAGGACCGAGCAGTACTTC